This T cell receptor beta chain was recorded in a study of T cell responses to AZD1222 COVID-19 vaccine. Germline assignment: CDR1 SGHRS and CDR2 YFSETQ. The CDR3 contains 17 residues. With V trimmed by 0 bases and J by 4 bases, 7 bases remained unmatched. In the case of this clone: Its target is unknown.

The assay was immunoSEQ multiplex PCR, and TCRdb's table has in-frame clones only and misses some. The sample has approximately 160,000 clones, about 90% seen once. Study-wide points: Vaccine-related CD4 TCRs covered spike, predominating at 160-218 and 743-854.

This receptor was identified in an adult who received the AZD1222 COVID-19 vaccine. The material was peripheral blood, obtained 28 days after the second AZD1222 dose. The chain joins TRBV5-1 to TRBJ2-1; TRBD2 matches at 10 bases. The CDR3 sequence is CASSLVVAGGQYNEQFF. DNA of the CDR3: TGCGCCAGCAGCTTGGTAGTAGCGGGGGGCCAGTACAATGAGCAGTTCTTC.